This T cell receptor beta chain was sequenced during a study of identical twins. Findings of the study overall: Fewer insertions characterized abundant cord blood beta clonotypes, whereas memory repertoires showed none.

CDR3 length: 15 residues. Germline loops: CDR1 SNHLY, CDR2 FYNNEI. This clonotype was seen more than once but under ten times. Its specificity is unknown. An end of the junction does not agree with germline; a read error may underlie this. TCRdb fed the 5' RACE reads into MiXCR, producing one record per CDR3 protein. The table has some 900,000 distinct CDR3 sequences, approximately 13% seen once. These data also formed part of another study, on yellow fever vaccine responses in identical twins.

The specimen sequenced was PBMCs. The genes are TRBV2 and TRBJ1-5; 11 nucleotides line up with TRBD1. This clonotype originated in a woman aged 18 to 35 in good health. The CDR3 nucleotides read TGTGCCAGCAGGGAAGGACAGGGGGCGAGTCAGCCCCAGCATTTT. It codes for CASREGQGASQPQHF.